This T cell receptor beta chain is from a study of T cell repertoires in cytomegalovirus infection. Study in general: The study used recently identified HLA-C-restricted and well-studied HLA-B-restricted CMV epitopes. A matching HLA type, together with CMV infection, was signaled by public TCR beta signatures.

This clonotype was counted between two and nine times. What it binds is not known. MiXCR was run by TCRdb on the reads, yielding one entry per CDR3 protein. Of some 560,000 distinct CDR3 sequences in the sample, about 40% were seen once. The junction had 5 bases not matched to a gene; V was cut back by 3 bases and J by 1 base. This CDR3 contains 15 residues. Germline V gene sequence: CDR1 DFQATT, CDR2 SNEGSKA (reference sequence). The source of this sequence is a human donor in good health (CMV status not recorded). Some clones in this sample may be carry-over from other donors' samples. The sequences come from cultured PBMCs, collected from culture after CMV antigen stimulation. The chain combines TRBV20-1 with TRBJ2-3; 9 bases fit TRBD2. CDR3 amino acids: CSASGPSGGTDTQYF. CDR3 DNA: TGCAGTGCTAGTGGGCCTAGCGGGGGCACAGATACGCAGTATTTT.